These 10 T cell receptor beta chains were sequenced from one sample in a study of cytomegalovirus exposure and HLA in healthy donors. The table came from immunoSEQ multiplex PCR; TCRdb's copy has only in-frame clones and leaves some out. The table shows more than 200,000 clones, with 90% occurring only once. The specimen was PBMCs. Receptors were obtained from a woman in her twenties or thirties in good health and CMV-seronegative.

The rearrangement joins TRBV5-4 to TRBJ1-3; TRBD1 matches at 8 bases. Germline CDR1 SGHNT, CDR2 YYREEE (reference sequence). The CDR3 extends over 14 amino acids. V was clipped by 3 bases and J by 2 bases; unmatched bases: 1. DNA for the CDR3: TGTGCCAGCAGCTCCAGGGGGCCTGGAAACACCATATATTTT. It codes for CASSSRGPGNTIYF.

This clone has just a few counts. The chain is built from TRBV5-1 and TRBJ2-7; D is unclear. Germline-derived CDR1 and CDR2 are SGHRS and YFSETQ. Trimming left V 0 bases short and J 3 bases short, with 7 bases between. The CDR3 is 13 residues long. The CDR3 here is CASSLGPLYEQYF. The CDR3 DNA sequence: TGCGCCAGCAGCTTGGGCCCCCTCTACGAGCAGTACTTC.

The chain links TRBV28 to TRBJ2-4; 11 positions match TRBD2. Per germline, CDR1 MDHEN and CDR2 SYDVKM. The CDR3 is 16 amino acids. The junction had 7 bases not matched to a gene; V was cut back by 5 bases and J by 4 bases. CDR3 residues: CASSPSGTSGKNIQYF. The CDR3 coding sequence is TGTGCCAGCAGTCCTTCCGGGACTAGCGGAAAAAACATTCAGTACTTC. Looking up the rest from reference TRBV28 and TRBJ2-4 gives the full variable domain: DVKVTQSSRYLVKRTGEKVFLECVQDMDHENMFWYRQDPGLGLRLIYFSYDVKMKEKGDIPEGYSVSREKKERFSLILESASTNQTSMYLCASSPSGTSGKNIQYFGAGTRLSVL.

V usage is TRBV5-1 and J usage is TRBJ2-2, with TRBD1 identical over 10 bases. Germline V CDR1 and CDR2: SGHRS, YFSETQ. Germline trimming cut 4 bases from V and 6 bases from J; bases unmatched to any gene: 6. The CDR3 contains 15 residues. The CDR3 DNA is TGCGCCAGCAGCGACGGGACAGGGGAGGCCGGGGAGCTGTTTTTT. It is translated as CASSDGTGEAGELFF.

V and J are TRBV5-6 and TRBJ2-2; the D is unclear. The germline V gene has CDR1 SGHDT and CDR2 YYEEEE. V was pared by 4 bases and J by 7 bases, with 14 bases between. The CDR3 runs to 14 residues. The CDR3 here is CASSHIPEDGELFF. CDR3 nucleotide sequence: TGTGCCAGCAGCCACATCCCAGAGGACGGGGAGCTGTTTTTT.

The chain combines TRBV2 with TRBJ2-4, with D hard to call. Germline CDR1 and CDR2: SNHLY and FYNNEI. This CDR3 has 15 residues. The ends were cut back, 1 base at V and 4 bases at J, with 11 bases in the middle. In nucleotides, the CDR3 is TGTGCCAGCAGTGAAGTACATGCAGGAAAAAACATTCAGTACTTC. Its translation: CASSEVHAGKNIQYF.

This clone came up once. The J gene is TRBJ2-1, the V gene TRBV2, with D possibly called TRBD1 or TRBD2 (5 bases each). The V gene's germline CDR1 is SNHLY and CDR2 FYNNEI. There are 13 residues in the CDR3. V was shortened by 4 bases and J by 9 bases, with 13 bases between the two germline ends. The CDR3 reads CASSGDPHSEQFF. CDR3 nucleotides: TGTGCCAGCAGTGGGGACCCCCACAGTGAGCAGTTCTTC.

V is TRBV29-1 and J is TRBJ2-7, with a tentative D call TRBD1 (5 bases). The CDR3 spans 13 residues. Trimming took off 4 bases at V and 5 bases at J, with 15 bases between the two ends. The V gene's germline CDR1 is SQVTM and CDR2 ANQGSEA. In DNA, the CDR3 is TGCAGCGTTGCGATGACAGCCCGGCACGAGCAGTACTTC. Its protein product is CSVAMTARHEQYF.

The CDR3 protein is CASSSHWSRYEQYF. The CDR3 nucleotides are TGCGCCAGCAGTTCACATTGGAGTAGGTACGAGCAGTACTTC. The chain links TRBV10-2 to TRBJ2-7; no reliable D call. From germline, CDR1 is WSHSY and CDR2 SAAADI. CDR3 length: 14 amino acids. V lost 5 bases to trimming and J lost 4 bases, with 15 bases between them.

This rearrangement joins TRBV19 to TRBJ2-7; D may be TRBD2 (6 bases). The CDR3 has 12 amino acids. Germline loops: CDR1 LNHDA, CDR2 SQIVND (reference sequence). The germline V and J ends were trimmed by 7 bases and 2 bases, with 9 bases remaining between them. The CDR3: CASNSGAYEQYF. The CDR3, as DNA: TGTGCCAGTAATAGCGGAGCCTACGAGCAGTACTTC.